This T cell receptor (beta chain) was profiled in a study of blood T cell repertoires in COVID-19. About the research overall: Collection of acute and convalescent COVID-19 samples took place in the United States, Italy and Spain. T cells, B-cell-depleted T cells, or PBMCs provided the cDNA or gDNA that served as material.

This CDR3 spans 15 amino acids. Trimming took 7 bases from V and 4 from J, leaving 20 bases between them. Germline lookup yields CDR1 ENHRY and CDR2 SYGVKD. Original handling: The authors estimated nucleated cell counts from reference gene primer amplification. Here immunoSEQ multiplex PCR was the method, and the copy in TCRdb shows in-frame clones only, minus some. V and J calls and clone size are as listed in that table; D and trimming were resolved from the DNA. The sample has 120,000 or so clones, approximately 82% seen once. The TCR originated in a man older than 75 with active or convalescent COVID-19. The sequencing input was peripheral blood. The V and J genes are TRBV10-3 and TRBJ2-7; D possibly corresponds to TRBD2 (6 bases). Written as DNA, the CDR3 is TGTGCCATCAAACCCTCGGAGGGCCTGGGGTACGAGCAGTACTTC. Protein product: CAIKPSEGLGYEQYF.